The present TCR beta chain was sequenced within a study of T cells expressing NK-cell markers. There are 13 residues in the CDR3. Germline V lookup: CDR1 SGHRS, CDR2 YFSETQ. Following a re-call of the 5' RACE reads, TCRdb has one entry per CDR3 protein and lacks DNA. The data include under 200,000 distinct CDR3 sequences; the top ten clones carry about 18%. The sequenced sample was blood T cells: a sorted CD56 or NKG2C T cell subset, CD4+ or CD8+ T cells, or bulk PBMC T cells (not recorded which). The sequence was collected from a woman aged 18 to 75 in good health. V and J are TRBV5-1 and TRBJ2-5. CDR3 amino acids: CASSLIPTETQYF.